This TCR beta chain is drawn from a study of blood T cell repertoires in COVID-19. CDR3 length equals 15 residues. V was pared by 5 bases and J by 5 bases, with 8 bases of the junction left unmatched. Germline loops: CDR1 SGHVS, CDR2 FQNEAQ. Profiled with immunoSEQ multiplex PCR; TCRdb holds only in-frame clones, not every one. In the table there are some 180,000 clones, 81% of which are singletons. The TCR originated in a woman aged 40 to 50 with COVID-19, enrolled during active disease. Sample: peripheral blood. The chain uses TRBV7-8 and TRBJ1-5; TRBD1 matches 8 bases. The CDR3 protein is CASSMGTGGDQPQHF. For the CDR3, the DNA is TGTGCCAGCAGCATGGGTACAGGGGGGGATCAGCCCCAGCATTTT.